The sequence of this T cell receptor beta chain was determined in a study of tumor-infiltrating lymphocytes in primary liver carcinoma. Looking at the study overall: Each of the growths was stage T1-T3 N0M0, extending about 4.2 to 11 cm across. Sequenced samples came back with roughly 3.5 to 8 million productive TCRbeta reads, and the counts looked alike across tissue types. Findings and caveats of the study: Overlap between tumor regions exceeded overlap of tumor with adjacent tissue or blood.

From unsorted bulk tissue weighing roughly 18-30 mg, DNA and RNA were co-extracted. The patients carried chronic HBV infection and had received no treatment. Of note for this clonotype: The antigen is not known.

The CDR3 runs 11 residues. Germline V CDR1 and CDR2: MNHNY, SVGAGI (reference sequence). The V gene lost 6 bases and the J gene lost 10 bases, with 10 bases spanning the gap. A constant-region primer primed TCR beta cDNA synthesis from 500 to 550 ng of total RNA. Employing slightly modified ARM-PCR, three nested multiplex PCR rounds were run, and these gave rise to the TCR beta libraries. Running nine to ten cycles apiece, the first two PCR rounds relied on TRBV1-TRBV30 forward primers together with a C-beta reverse primer. MiXCR, run by TCRdb on the multiplex PCR reads, gives a single entry per CDR3 protein. The data show approximately 30,000 distinct CDR3 sequences, about 71% seen once.

Sequenced sample: liver tumor tissue from sampling region 3. Subset: tumor region T3, left-lateral pole. The J gene is TRBJ2-1, the V gene TRBV6-6; tentatively, D is TRBD2 (6 bases). The sequence was obtained from a woman under 40 with primary liver carcinoma and hepatitis B virus infection. The CDR3: CASSIAEEQFF. DNA for the CDR3: TGTGCCAGCAGCATAGCGGAGGAGCAGTTCTTC.